This T cell receptor beta chain derives from a study of control samples from healthy donors and cancer patients. The germline CDR1 and CDR2 sequences are MNHNY and SVGAGI (reference sequence). V lost 6 bases, J lost 0 bases, and 11 bases lay in between. This CDR3 is 14 amino acids long. Libraries were prepared by immunoSEQ multiplex PCR; TCRdb keeps only in-frame clonotypes and omits some of them. The sample includes around 110,000 clones, more than 75% of them seen just once. The sequenced sample was blood. The chain joins TRBV6-6 to TRBJ1-2; no clear D. This clonotype originated in a woman between 65 and 79 years old in good health. The CDR3 DNA reads TGTGCCAGCAGCGCCGGTACATCTAACTATGGCTACACCTTC. Translating gives CASSAGTSNYGYTF.